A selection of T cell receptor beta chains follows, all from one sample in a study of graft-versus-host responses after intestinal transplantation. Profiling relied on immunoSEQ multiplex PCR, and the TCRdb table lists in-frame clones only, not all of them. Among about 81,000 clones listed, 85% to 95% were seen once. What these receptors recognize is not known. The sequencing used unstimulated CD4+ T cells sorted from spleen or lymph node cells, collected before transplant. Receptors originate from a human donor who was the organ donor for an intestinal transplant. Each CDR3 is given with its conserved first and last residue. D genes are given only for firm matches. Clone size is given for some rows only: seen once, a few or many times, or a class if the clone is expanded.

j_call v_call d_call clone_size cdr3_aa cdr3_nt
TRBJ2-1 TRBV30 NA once CAWGLGAEQFF TGTGCCTGGGGATTGGGGGCTGAGCAGTTCTTC
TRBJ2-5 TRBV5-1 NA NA CASSRLAQETQYF TGCGCCAGCAGCCGTCTAGCCCAAGAGACCCAGTACTTC
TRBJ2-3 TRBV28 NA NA CASSSPQGGGTDTQYF TGTGCCAGCAGTTCCCCCCAGGGAGGCGGCACAGATACGCAGTATTTT
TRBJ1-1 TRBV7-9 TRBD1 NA CASSTGQVNWGAFF TGTGCCAGCAGCACGGGACAGGTGAATTGGGGTGCTTTCTTT
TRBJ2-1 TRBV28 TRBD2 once CASSLWVAGSNEQFF TGTGCCAGCAGCCTATGGGTAGCGGGTAGTAATGAGCAGTTCTTC
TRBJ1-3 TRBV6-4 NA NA CASSDSVGVAEMDSGNTIYF TGTGCCAGCAGTGATTCAGTGGGTGTGGCGGAGATGGACTCTGGAAACACCATATATTTT
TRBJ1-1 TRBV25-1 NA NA CASSPDSYTEAFF TGTGCCAGCTCCCCTGACAGCTACACTGAAGCTTTCTTT
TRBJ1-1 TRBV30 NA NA CAWSSRGQDMNTEAFF TGTGCCTGGAGTTCCCGAGGGCAGGATATGAACACTGAAGCTTTCTTT
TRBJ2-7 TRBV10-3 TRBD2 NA CAISEGAGGLYF TGTGCCATCAGTGAGGGAGCGGGAGGCCTGTACTTC
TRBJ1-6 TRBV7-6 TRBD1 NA CASSPTGADSPLHF TGTGCCAGCAGCCCGACAGGGGCAGATTCACCCCTCCACTTT
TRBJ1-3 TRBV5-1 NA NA CASRPGSGNTIYF TGCGCCAGCAGGCCAGGCTCTGGAAACACCATATATTTT
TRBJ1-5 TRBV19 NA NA CASSIDQYYSNQPQHF TGTGCCAGTAGTATAGATCAATACTATAGCAATCAGCCCCAGCATTTT
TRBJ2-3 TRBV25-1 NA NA CASSEYRGQSTVADTQYF TGTGCCAGCAGTGAATATAGGGGACAATCGACGGTGGCAGATACGCAGTATTTT
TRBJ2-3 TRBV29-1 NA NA CSVQQGDTQYF TGCAGCGTTCAACAGGGAGATACGCAGTATTTT
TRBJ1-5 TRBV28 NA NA CASSLIRMRQPQHF TGTGCCAGCAGTTTAATCCGGATGAGGCAGCCCCAGCATTTT
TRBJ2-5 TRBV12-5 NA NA CASGLVWAGMETQYF TGTGCTAGTGGTTTGGTTTGGGCGGGAATGGAGACCCAGTACTTC
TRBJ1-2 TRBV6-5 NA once CASSLDSSFYGYTF TGTGCCAGCAGCTTGGACAGTTCCTTTTATGGCTACACCTTC
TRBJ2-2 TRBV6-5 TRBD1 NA CASRPGQGNTGELFF TGTGCCAGCAGACCCGGACAGGGGAACACCGGGGAGCTGTTTTTT
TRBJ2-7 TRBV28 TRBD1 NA CASSELGQGIFEQYF TGTGCCAGCAGTGAACTAGGACAGGGTATTTTCGAGCAGTACTTC
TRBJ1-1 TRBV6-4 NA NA CATSLRESTEAFF TGTGCCACCAGTCTGAGGGAAAGCACTGAAGCTTTCTTT
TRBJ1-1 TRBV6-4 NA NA CATSLRENTEAFF TGTGCCACCAGTCTGAGGGAAAACACTGAAGCTTTCTTT
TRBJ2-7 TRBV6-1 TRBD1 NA CATGTGVNYEQYF TGTGCCACGGGGACAGGGGTGAATTACGAGCAGTACTTC